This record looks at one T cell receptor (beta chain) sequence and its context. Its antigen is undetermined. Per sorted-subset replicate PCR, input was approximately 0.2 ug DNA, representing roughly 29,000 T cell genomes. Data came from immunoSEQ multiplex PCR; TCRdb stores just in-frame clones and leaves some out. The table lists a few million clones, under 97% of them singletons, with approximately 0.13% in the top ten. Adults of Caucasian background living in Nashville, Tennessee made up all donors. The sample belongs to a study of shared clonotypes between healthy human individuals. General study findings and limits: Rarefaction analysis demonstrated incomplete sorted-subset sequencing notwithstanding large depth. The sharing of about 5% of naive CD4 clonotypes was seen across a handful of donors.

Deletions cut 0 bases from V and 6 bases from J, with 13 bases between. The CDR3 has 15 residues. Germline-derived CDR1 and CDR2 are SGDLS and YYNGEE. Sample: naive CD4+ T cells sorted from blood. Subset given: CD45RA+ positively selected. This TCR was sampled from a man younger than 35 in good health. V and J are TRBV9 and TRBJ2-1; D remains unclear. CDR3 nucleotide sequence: TGTGCCAGCAGCGTAGGAATTCGTAACGTCAATGAGCAGTTCTTC. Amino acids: CASSVGIRNVNEQFF.